Described below is a single T cell receptor (beta chain) sequence and its context. The antigen remains unidentified. Other DNA sequences in the sample encode the same CDR3. Trimming took off 3 bases at V and 8 bases at J, with 5 bases between the two ends. CDR3 length: 12 amino acids. Germline CDR1 is MNHEY and CDR2 is SMNVEV (reference sequence). The record originates from a study of shared clonotypes between healthy human individuals. Study conclusions and caveats: Researchers sampled only blood; tissue repertoires likely differ.

Naive CD8 cells lacked CD45RO, underwent positive selection for CCR7 and left out terminally differentiated effector memory CD45RA+ cells. Every subset's genomic DNA went evenly onto several immunoSEQ plates. When replicate PCRs were run on sorted subsets, they used approximately 210 ng DNA, 28,000 or so T cell genomes. Repertoires were generated with immunoSEQ multiplex PCR, while TCRdb's copy carries only in-frame clones and drops some. Of some 1,900,000 clones listed, just under 95% are singletons. The sample taken for sequencing was naive CD8+ T cells sorted from blood. The chain has TRBV27 and TRBJ1-6; D uncertain. The receptor was isolated from a man aged 18-30 years in good health. The CDR3 is CASSFLDSPLHF. In DNA form, the CDR3 reads TGTGCCAGCAGTTTTTTGGATTCACCCCTCCACTTT.